This TCR beta chain was obtained from a study of blood T cell repertoires in COVID-19. Study in general: COVID-19 samples collected from the United States, Italy and Spain covered acute and convalescent phases. PBMCs, B-cell-depleted T cells, or T cells were the source of the cDNA or gDNA that made up the material.

As handled by the study authors: Reference gene primer amplification yielded estimated nucleated cell counts. The method was immunoSEQ multiplex PCR; TCRdb's version includes in-frame clones alone and lacks a portion of them. V and J calls plus clone size are reproduced from that table; the DNA served to infer D and trimming. Of about 88,000 clones detected, about 83% appear once; the ten largest clones hold about 14%. The CDR3 sequence is 15 residues long. From germline, CDR1 is SGHKS and CDR2 YYEKEE (reference sequence). The J segment lost 5 bases and the V segment lost 4 bases, leaving 8 bases of the junction unmatched. This clone was counted a few times.

This clonotype was sampled from a woman in her 70s with acute or convalescent COVID-19. The chain couples TRBV5-5 to TRBJ2-1; 8 bases agree with TRBD2. The specimen was peripheral blood. The CDR3 region has the DNA TGTGCCAGCAGCCCGGGGGGGTTAGGGCACAATGAGCAGTTCTTC. Its translation: CASSPGGLGHNEQFF.